This T cell receptor (beta chain) was captured by sequencing in a study of cytomegalovirus exposure and HLA in healthy donors. Study-level results: There were 150 or so TCR beta chains listed as cytomegalovirus-associated. A later analysis linked a missense variant in DCLRE1C to the trimming of TCR beta V and J genes. Per a later analysis, roughly 17,000 TCR beta sequences showed association with HLA alleles at 0.05 false discovery rate. Across donors, presence/absence analyses took sequencing depth to be roughly uniform.

The PCR used 60 Vbeta and 13 Jbeta primers. TCRdb's copy holds only in-frame clones and misses some; the assay was immunoSEQ multiplex PCR. The table lists around 150,000 clones, roughly 82% of them singletons, with 5% to 7.5% in the top ten. Comment on this clone: Antigen specificity is unknown.

V gave up 5 bases and J gave up 5 bases, with 21 bases separating them. CDR1 is MDHEN and CDR2 is SYDVKM in the germline V gene. This CDR3 has 16 residues. This chain joins TRBV28 and TRBJ2-5, with TRBD1 as a possible D gene (6 bases). The clonotype was recovered from a man aged 50-60 years in good health and CMV-seropositive. The specimen sequenced was PBMCs. Here the CDR3 reads CASSASGWGREETQYF. Here the CDR3 DNA reads TGTGCCAGCAGTGCCTCGGGCTGGGGGCGCGAGGAGACCCAGTACTTC. Variable domain in full (rest from reference TRBV28 and TRBJ2-5): DVKVTQSSRYLVKRTGEKVFLECVQDMDHENMFWYRQDPGLGLRLIYFSYDVKMKEKGDIPEGYSVSREKKERFSLILESASTNQTSMYLCASSASGWGREETQYFGPGTRLLVL.